This T cell receptor (beta chain) stems from a study of graft-versus-host responses after intestinal transplantation. Study background: Multivisceral, liver-intestinal, or isolated intestinal transplants were received by the recipients. All of the recipients had induction that used anti-thymocyte globulin, then tacrolimus and steroids for approximately 3 years. Study results and caveats: HvG clone declines early post-transplant were associated with peak circulating GvH levels. GvH clones detected in recipient marrow included some appearing first in ileum or blood.

With regard to this clone: Its antigen is not identified.

The protocol was immunoSEQ multiplex PCR, while the TCRdb copy is restricted to in-frame clones and leaves out a portion. The sample carries 15,000 to 25,000 clones, about 65% recorded once. The V gene lost 0 bases and the J gene lost 7 bases, with 13 bases spanning the gap. CDR3 length: 15 residues. CDR1 LNHNV and CDR2 YYDKDF come from the germline V gene (reference sequence). Intraepithelial lymphocytes and lamina propria lymphocytes were released through processing of graft tissue. The sample was ileum tissue, taken around 20 days after intestinal transplant. The chain employs TRBV15 and TRBJ2-1; D gene uncertain. The sequence was obtained from a human patient who received an intestinal transplant, so some T cells may come from the graft donor. CDR3 residues: CATSRDVSPANEQFF. In nucleotides, the CDR3 is TGTGCCACCAGCAGAGATGTGAGCCCCGCTAATGAGCAGTTCTTC.